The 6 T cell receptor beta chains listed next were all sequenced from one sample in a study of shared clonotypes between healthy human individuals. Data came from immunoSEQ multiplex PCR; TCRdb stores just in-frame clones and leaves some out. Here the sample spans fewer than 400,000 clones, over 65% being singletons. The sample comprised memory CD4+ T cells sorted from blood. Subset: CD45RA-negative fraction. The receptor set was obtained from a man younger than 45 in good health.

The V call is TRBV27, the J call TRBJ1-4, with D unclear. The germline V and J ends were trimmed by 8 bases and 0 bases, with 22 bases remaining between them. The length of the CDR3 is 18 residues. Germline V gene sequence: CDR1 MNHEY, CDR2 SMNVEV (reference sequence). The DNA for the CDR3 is TGTGCCAGCGTCCCTGAGGCGGCTCTTGATTCAACTAATGAAAAACTGTTTTTT. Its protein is CASVPEAALDSTNEKLFF.

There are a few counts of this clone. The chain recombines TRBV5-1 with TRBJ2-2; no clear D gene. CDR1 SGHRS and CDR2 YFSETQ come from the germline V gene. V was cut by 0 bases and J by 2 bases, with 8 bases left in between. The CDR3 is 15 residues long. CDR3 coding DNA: TGCGCCAGCAGCTTGGCGGCAGTTAACACCGGGGAGCTGTTTTTT. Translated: CASSLAAVNTGELFF.

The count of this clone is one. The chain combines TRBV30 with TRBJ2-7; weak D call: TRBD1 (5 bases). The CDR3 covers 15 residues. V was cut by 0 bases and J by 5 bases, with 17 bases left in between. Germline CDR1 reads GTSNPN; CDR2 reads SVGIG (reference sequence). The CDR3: CAWSVIGAGWNEQYF. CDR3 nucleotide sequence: TGTGCCTGGAGTGTAATTGGGGCAGGGTGGAACGAGCAGTACTTC.

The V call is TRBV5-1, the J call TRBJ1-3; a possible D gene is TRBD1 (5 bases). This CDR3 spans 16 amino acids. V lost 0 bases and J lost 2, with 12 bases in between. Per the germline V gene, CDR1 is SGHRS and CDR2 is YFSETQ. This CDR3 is CASSLGSRGPGNTIYF. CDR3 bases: TGCGCCAGCAGCTTGGGATCTCGGGGCCCTGGAAACACCATATATTTT.

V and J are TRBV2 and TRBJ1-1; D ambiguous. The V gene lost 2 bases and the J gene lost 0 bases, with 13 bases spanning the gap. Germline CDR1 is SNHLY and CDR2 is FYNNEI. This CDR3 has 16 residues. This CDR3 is CASSESQLTMNTEAFF. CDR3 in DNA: TGTGCCAGCAGTGAATCACAGCTTACAATGAACACTGAAGCTTTCTTT.

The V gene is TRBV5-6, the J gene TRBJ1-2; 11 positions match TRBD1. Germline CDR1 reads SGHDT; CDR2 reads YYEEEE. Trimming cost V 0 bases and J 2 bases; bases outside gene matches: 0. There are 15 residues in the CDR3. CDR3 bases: TGTGCCAGCAGCTTGGGGGACAGGGGGAACTATGGCTACACCTTC. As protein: CASSLGDRGNYGYTF.